This passage covers 25 T cell receptor beta chains from one sample sequenced in a study of shared clonotypes between healthy human individuals. Clones were sequenced by immunoSEQ multiplex PCR, and TCRdb holds only the in-frame ones, with some missing. The sample records roughly 1,500,000 clones, approximately 98.5% being singletons. Sequenced material: naive CD4+ T cells sorted from blood. Subset given: CD45RA+ positively selected. These receptors were obtained from a man younger than 40 in good health.

The chain has TRBV21-1 and TRBJ1-5; TRBD1 was called by the table and not checked on the DNA. TRBV21-1 is recorded as a pseudogene. This CDR3 comprises 16 residues. CDR3 coding DNA: TGTGCCAGCAGCTCGCGAAAGGACAGGGAGGATCAGCCCCAGCATTTT. This gives the protein CASSSRKDREDQPQHF.

The V and J genes are TRBV18 and TRBJ1-5; D call uncertain. CDR3 size: 14 residues. Germline CDR1 is KGHSH and CDR2 is LQKENI. Trimming removed 3 bases from V and 4 bases from J, with 10 bases in between. The CDR3 DNA reads TGTGCCAGCTCACCGAGGGCAGCTAATCAGCCCCAGCATTTT. Translation: CASSPRAANQPQHF.

A note on this clone: Other DNA sequences within the sample encode an identical CDR3. The chain couples TRBV18 to TRBJ2-2; perhaps TRBD2 as D (5 bases). CDR3 length: 14 amino acids. CDR1 is KGHSH, CDR2 LQKENI, per germline. V lost 3 bases and J lost 1, with 6 bases in between. CDR3 in DNA: TGTGCCAGCTCACCCCGGGGGAACACCGGGGAGCTGTTTTTT. It codes for CASSPRGNTGELFF.

This chain joins TRBV7-2 and TRBJ1-2; D is uncertain. CDR3 size: 14 residues. V was clipped by 2 bases and J by 9 bases, with 16 bases between them. Germline V gives CDR1 SGHTA, CDR2 FQGNSA. The CDR3 is CASSLTASPGRYTF. CDR3 nucleotides: TGTGCCAGCAGCTTAACAGCCTCCCCTGGCCGCTACACCTTC.

The V and J genes are TRBV5-4 and TRBJ1-4, with D hard to call. V lost 4 bases and J lost 8, with 12 bases in between. The CDR3 is made up of 13 amino acids. Germline V CDR1 and CDR2: SGHNT, YYREEE (reference sequence). The CDR3 sequence is CASSPAADEKLFF. The CDR3, as DNA: TGTGCCAGCAGCCCCGCGGCAGACGAAAAACTGTTTTTT.

This chain links TRBV18 with TRBJ1-3; D call uncertain. Trimming pared 4 bases from V and 4 bases from J, leaving 17 bases between. This CDR3 spans 16 amino acids. Germline CDR1 KGHSH, CDR2 LQKENI. The CDR3 DNA reads as TGTGCCAGCTCACTATCGGATGGTAGCTCCGGAAACACCATATATTTT. Its translation is CASSLSDGSSGNTIYF.

The chain employs TRBV28 and TRBJ1-5; TRBD1 matches at 7 bases. The CDR3 consists of 15 residues. Trimming at V came to 5 bases and at J to 0 bases, leaving 4 bases not matched to a gene. CDR1 and CDR2 (germline): MDHEN, SYDVKM. As DNA, the CDR3 is TGTGCCAGCAGTCCAGGGGGAAATAGCAATCAGCCCCAGCATTTT. Amino acid sequence: CASSPGGNSNQPQHF.

V usage is TRBV2 and J usage is TRBJ2-3; tentatively, D is TRBD2 (5 bases). The V gene lost 3 bases and the J gene lost 6 bases, with 13 bases spanning the gap. Germline loops: CDR1 SNHLY, CDR2 FYNNEI. The CDR3 loop spans 14 amino acids. The CDR3 nucleotides read TGTGCCAGCAGTGAGAAGAGGCTAGCTGATACGCAGTATTTT. The encoded protein is CASSEKRLADTQYF.

As regards this clone: Other DNA sequences in the same sample also yield this CDR3. The chain joins TRBV9 to TRBJ1-3; D unclear. The V gene lost 2 bases and the J gene lost 2 bases, with 8 bases spanning the gap. The germline V gene has CDR1 SGDLS and CDR2 YYNGEE. This CDR3 region has 14 residues. The CDR3 nucleotides are TGTGCCAGCAGCGTCGCAGGAGCTGGAAACACCATATATTTT. Translated, it gives CASSVAGAGNTIYF.

This sequence joins TRBV19 and TRBJ2-7; TRBD1 matches 10 bases. Trimming cost V 5 bases and J 4 bases; bases outside gene matches: 5. The CDR3 has 14 residues. The germline V gene has CDR1 LNHDA and CDR2 SQIVND (reference sequence). The CDR3 is CASSPGQGEYEQYF. As DNA, the CDR3 is TGTGCCAGTAGTCCAGGACAGGGGGAATACGAGCAGTACTTC.

This chain connects TRBV6-1 to TRBJ2-5; TRBD1 agrees at 7 bases. Germline V gene sequence: CDR1 MNHNS, CDR2 SASEGT. This CDR3 is built from 14 residues. The V and J ends lost 8 bases and 2 bases, in that order; junction bases with no gene match: 8. The CDR3 DNA is TGTGCCAGCCTCTTTCCAGGGGGACAAGAGACCCAGTACTTC. As protein: CASLFPGGQETQYF.

The CDR3 is CASTPSGDSYEQYF. In nucleotides, the CDR3 is TGTGCCAGCACCCCTAGCGGAGATTCCTACGAGCAGTACTTC. The rearrangement joins TRBV9 to TRBJ2-7; 7 bases map to TRBD2. The ends lost 6 bases at V and 1 base at J; junction bases unmatched: 7. The CDR3 is made up of 14 amino acids. Per the germline V gene, CDR1 is SGDLS and CDR2 is YYNGEE.

This chain links TRBV5-1 with TRBJ2-7, with 10 nucleotides matching TRBD1. The CDR3 consists of 15 residues. V lost 3 bases, J lost 1 base, and 4 bases stayed unmatched. In germline, CDR1 is SGHRS, CDR2 YFSETQ. CDR3 amino acids: CASSWGQGRSYEQYF. CDR3 in DNA: TGCGCCAGCAGCTGGGGACAGGGGAGATCCTACGAGCAGTACTTC.

Note on this clone: Other DNA variants within this sample encode the same CDR3. The rearrangement links TRBV29-1 to TRBJ1-5; D is perhaps TRBD1 (5 bases). Germline CDR1 and CDR2: SQVTM and ANQGSEA. V was cut by 5 bases and J by 4 bases, with 12 bases left in between. The length of the CDR3 is 13 residues. CDR3 in amino acids: CSVLAGGNQPQHF. The DNA of the CDR3 is TGCAGCGTTTTGGCGGGGGGGAATCAGCCCCAGCATTTT.

CDR3 DNA sequence: TGTGCCAGCAGCTTAGACGGCGGGAGGACGGGTGAGCAGTTCTTC. It specifies CASSLDGGRTGEQFF. The V call is TRBV11-3, the J call TRBJ2-1; 8 nucleotides line up with TRBD2. CDR1 SGHNT and CDR2 YENEEA come from the germline V gene. The CDR3 extends over 15 amino acids. The trim removed 0 bases at V and 9 bases at J, leaving 7 bases unmatched.

The chain employs TRBV10-2 and TRBJ1-1; D not resolved. In germline, CDR1 is WSHSY, CDR2 SAAADI. Trimming left V 0 bases short and J 7 bases short, with 15 bases between. The CDR3 extends over 15 amino acids. CDR3 residues: CASSESWQKLFEAFF. In nucleotides, the CDR3 is TGCGCCAGCAGTGAGTCGTGGCAGAAATTGTTTGAAGCTTTCTTT.

This clone was seen just once. Other DNA variants within this sample encode the same CDR3. The chain uses TRBV14 and TRBJ2-5; D is undetermined. V was cut by 1 base and J by 5 bases, with 5 bases left in between. The CDR3 runs to 12 residues. Per the germline V gene, CDR1 is SGHDN and CDR2 is FVKESK. For the CDR3, the DNA is TGTGCCAGCAGCCAAGTTCCCGAGACCCAGTACTTC. Amino acid sequence: CASSQVPETQYF.

The genes are TRBV28 and TRBJ1-5, with 9 bases matching TRBD1. Trimming cost V 6 bases and J 5 bases; bases outside gene matches: 5. Germline CDR1 reads MDHEN; CDR2 reads SYDVKM. The CDR3 contains 14 residues. The CDR3 here is CASRSGTGYQPQHF. In nucleotides, the CDR3 is TGTGCCAGCAGATCCGGGACAGGGTATCAGCCCCAGCATTTT.

CDR3 sequence (DNA): TGCGCCAGCAGCTTGAGACTAGCGGCTAACAATGAGCAGTTCTTC. Its translation: CASSLRLAANNEQFF. The V and J genes are TRBV5-1 and TRBJ2-1; 9 bases agree with TRBD2. The ends lost 1 base at V and 5 bases at J; junction bases unmatched: 4. This CDR3 is 15 amino acids long. The germline V gene has CDR1 SGHRS and CDR2 YFSETQ. The whole variable domain, filled in from reference TRBV5-1 and TRBJ2-1, reads KAGVTQTPRYLIKTRGQQVTLSCSPISGHRSVSWYQQTPGQGLQFLFEYFSETQRNKGNFPGRFSGRQFSNSRSEMNVSTLELGDSALYLCASSLRLAANNEQFFGPGTRLTVL.

This sequence joins TRBV2 and TRBJ2-7; D gene ambiguous. The germline gives CDR1 SNHLY, CDR2 FYNNEI. V lost 8 bases to trimming and J lost 3 bases, with 17 bases between them. The CDR3 consists of 14 residues. CDR3 in DNA: TGTGCCAGCGCCAGTGAGTCCCCGGGCTACGAGCAGTACTTC. Its protein is CASASESPGYEQYF.

This sequence joins TRBV10-3 and TRBJ2-7; 12 bases are a match to TRBD1. Germline loops: CDR1 ENHRY, CDR2 SYGVKD. With V trimmed by 4 bases and J by 7 bases, 17 bases remained unmatched. The CDR3 is 18 amino acids. The CDR3 DNA sequence: TGTGCCATCAGTGGAGGGGACAGGGGGCAACAGTACGGGAAGGAGCAGTACTTC. It yields the protein CAISGGDRGQQYGKEQYF.

The chain recombines TRBV7-8 with TRBJ2-1, with no clear D. The CDR3 is made up of 12 amino acids. Germline CDR1 and CDR2: SGHVS and FQNEAQ. The chain's CDR3 is CATLMQNNEQFF. CDR3 nucleotides: TGTGCAACGCTGATGCAGAACAATGAGCAGTTCTTC.

The genes are TRBV5-3 and TRBJ1-3; 12 bases match TRBD1. TRBV5-3 is known as an ORF, though its function is uncertain. This CDR3 is built from 18 residues. V shed 0 bases and J 7 bases; nucleotides not matched to a gene: 11. In DNA form, the CDR3 reads TGTGCCAGAAGCTTGGGGACCGGGACAGGGGGCCCTCCGAACACCATATATTTT. The encoded protein is CARSLGTGTGGPPNTIYF.

The chain recombines TRBV2 with TRBJ2-7; 9 bases line up with TRBD1. Germline trimming cut 6 bases from V and 0 bases from J; bases unmatched to any gene: 6. This CDR3 region has 15 residues. Germline V gene lookup returns CDR1 SNHLY and CDR2 FYNNEI. This CDR3 is CASRGDRAYSYEQYF. Written as DNA, the CDR3 is TGTGCCAGCAGGGGGGACAGGGCGTACTCCTACGAGCAGTACTTC. Together with reference TRBV2 and TRBJ2-7, the CDR3 gives the full variable domain: EPEVTQTPSHQVTQMGQEVILRCVPISNHLYFYWYRQILGQKVEFLVSFYNNEISEKSEIFDDQFSVERPDGSNFTLKIRSTKLEDSAMYFCASRGDRAYSYEQYFGPGTRLTVT.

This clone came up once. Other nucleotide sequences from this sample produce the same CDR3. The V call is TRBV5-1, the J call TRBJ2-2; no reliable D call. Germline CDR1 SGHRS, CDR2 YFSETQ. CDR3 length: 14 amino acids. Trimming took 4 bases from V and 6 from J, leaving 13 bases between them. In nucleotides, the CDR3 is TGCGCCAGCAGCCTGGCCGCCGGACCCGGGGAGCTGTTTTTT. Encoded protein: CASSLAAGPGELFF.